This T cell receptor (beta chain) derives from a study of blood T cell repertoires in COVID-19. Turning to the study itself: There were acute and convalescent COVID-19 samples, and they came from the United States, Italy and Spain. In each case, the material was cDNA or gDNA derived from T cells, B-cell-depleted T cells, or PBMCs.

As processed by the authors: Scientists estimated how many nucleated cells there were by amplifying reference gene primers. TCRdb's table, derived via immunoSEQ multiplex PCR, lists solely in-frame clones and lacks some. V, J and clone size reflect that table, while D and trimming were determined from the DNA. The sample has 70,000 or so clones; about 89% are singletons. This clone appeared a few times. This sequence was found in a man aged 60 to 69 with acute or convalescent COVID-19. Sequenced material: peripheral blood.

The CDR3 region has the DNA TGTGCCAGCAGTTTAGTGGGGGGGAACACTGAAGCTTTCTTT. Translation gives CASSLVGGNTEAFF. The genes are TRBV27 and TRBJ1-1; tentative D call: TRBD1 (5 bases). Trimming pared 2 bases from V and 1 base from J, leaving 8 bases between. This CDR3 is built from 14 residues. CDR1 is MNHEY and CDR2 is SMNVEV in the germline V gene (reference sequence).